This TCR beta chain derives from a study of PD-1 blockade in classical Hodgkin lymphoma. Indicated time point: cycle 4 day 1 (C4D1), after around six weeks of nivolumab. Autologous stem cell transplantation was followed by relapse in every patient, and brentuximab vedotin exposure varied. Purification of CD4+ T cells from thawed PBMCs was performed via magnetic negative selection. CDR1 and CDR2 from the germline V gene are SQVTM and ANQGSEA. The CDR3 runs to 13 residues. V dropped 4 bases and J dropped 3 bases, with 13 bases sitting between them. Clones were sequenced by immunoSEQ multiplex PCR, and TCRdb holds only the in-frame ones, with some missing. The data show roughly 29,000 clones, 85% to 90% seen once.

This TCR derives from a human donor with classical Hodgkin lymphoma. The rearrangement links TRBV29-1 to TRBJ2-7, with TRBD2 as a possible D gene (6 bases). The source material was CD4+ T cells from blood, sampled before the fourth cycle of nivolumab. Here the CDR3 DNA reads TGCAGCGTTGTAATAGCGACTAGCTACGAGCAGTACTTC. This encodes CSVVIATSYEQYF.